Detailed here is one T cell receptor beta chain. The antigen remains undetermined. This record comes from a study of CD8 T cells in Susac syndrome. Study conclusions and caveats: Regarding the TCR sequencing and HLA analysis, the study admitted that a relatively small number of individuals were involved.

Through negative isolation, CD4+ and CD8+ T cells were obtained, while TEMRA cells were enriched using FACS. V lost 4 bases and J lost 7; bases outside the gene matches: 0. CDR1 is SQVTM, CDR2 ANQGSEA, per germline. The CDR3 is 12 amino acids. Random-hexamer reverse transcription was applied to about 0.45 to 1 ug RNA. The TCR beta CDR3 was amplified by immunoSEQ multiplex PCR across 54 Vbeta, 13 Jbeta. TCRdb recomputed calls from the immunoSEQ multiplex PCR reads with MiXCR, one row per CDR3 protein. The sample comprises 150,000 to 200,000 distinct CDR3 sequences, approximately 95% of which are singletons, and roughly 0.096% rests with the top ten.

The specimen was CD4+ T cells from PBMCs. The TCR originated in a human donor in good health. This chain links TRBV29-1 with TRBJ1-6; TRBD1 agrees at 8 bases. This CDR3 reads CSVGTGNSPLHF. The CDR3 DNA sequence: TGCAGCGTTGGGACAGGGAATTCACCCCTCCACTTT.